Sequencing of this T cell receptor (beta chain) was carried out in a study of Ad26.COV2.S vaccination and SARS-CoV-2 variants. About this clone: The antigen remains unidentified.

Overall study results and limits: CD8+ and CD4+ T cells specific for spike reportedly responded with substantial breadth after vaccination. Vaccinees and placebo recipients showed similar non-spike TCR breadth.

Some clones are missing from TCRdb's copy, which holds only in-frame ones; the method was immunoSEQ multiplex PCR. Of fewer than 800,000 clones listed, more than 70% are singletons. The germline V gene encodes CDR1 SGHNT and CDR2 YYREEE (reference sequence). There are 16 residues in the CDR3. Trimming removed 1 base at V and 9 bases at J, with 20 bases between. Sample treatment: roughly 18 received Ad26.COV2.S at low or high dose, single or two shots; 5 received placebo; per-sample allocation not given. Sampling was done on day 63 after the first vaccine or placebo injection. The chain uses TRBV5-4 and TRBJ2-1, with D tentatively TRBD1 (5 bases). The TCR comes from a person between 18 and 65 years old who received the Ad26.COV2.S COVID-19 vaccine or a placebo. The sample in question was peripheral blood, obtained in a trial of Ad26.COV2.S vaccine versus placebo. CDR3 sequence: CASSLQRGSRSSEQFF. Written as DNA, the CDR3 is TGTGCCAGCAGCTTGCAAAGGGGTAGTCGGTCTAGTGAGCAGTTCTTC.